This T cell receptor (beta chain) was captured in a study of T cell repertoires in cytomegalovirus infection. In the study overall: HLA-B-restricted CMV epitopes that are well studied, plus recently identified HLA-C-restricted ones, were used by the study. Shared public TCR beta signatures pointed to both CMV infection and a matching HLA type.

Study-level points and caveats: Individuals carrying CMV plus the relevant HLA were identified by cumulative frequency of public TCR beta families. Within the response measured ex vivo, HLA-C-restricted CMV-specific TCR beta clonotypes were dominant.

Of note for this clonotype: Antigen specificity is unknown.

The CDR3 covers 13 residues. Trimming shortened V by 7 bases and J by 4 bases, and 8 bases separated the two germline ends. Germline V gives CDR1 SNHLY, CDR2 FYNNEI. Via MiXCR, TCRdb re-called the reads, giving one row per CDR3 protein. The profile shows approximately 71,000 distinct CDR3 sequences, roughly 22% of them singletons. Source: CD8+ T cells from cultured PBMCs, taken from culture after CMV antigen stimulation. This receptor was taken from a human donor in good health (CMV status not recorded). Some clones in this sample may be carry-over from other donors' samples. The chain carries TRBV2 and TRBJ1-6, with no clear D. The CDR3 region has the DNA TGTGCCAGCATCGACAAATATAATTCACCCCTCCACTTT. Translation gives CASIDKYNSPLHF. Drawing the rest from reference TRBV2 and TRBJ1-6, the complete variable domain is EPEVTQTPSHQVTQMGQEVILRCVPISNHLYFYWYRQILGQKVEFLVSFYNNEISEKSEIFDDQFSVERPDGSNFTLKIRSTKLEDSAMYFCASIDKYNSPLHFGNGTRLTVT.